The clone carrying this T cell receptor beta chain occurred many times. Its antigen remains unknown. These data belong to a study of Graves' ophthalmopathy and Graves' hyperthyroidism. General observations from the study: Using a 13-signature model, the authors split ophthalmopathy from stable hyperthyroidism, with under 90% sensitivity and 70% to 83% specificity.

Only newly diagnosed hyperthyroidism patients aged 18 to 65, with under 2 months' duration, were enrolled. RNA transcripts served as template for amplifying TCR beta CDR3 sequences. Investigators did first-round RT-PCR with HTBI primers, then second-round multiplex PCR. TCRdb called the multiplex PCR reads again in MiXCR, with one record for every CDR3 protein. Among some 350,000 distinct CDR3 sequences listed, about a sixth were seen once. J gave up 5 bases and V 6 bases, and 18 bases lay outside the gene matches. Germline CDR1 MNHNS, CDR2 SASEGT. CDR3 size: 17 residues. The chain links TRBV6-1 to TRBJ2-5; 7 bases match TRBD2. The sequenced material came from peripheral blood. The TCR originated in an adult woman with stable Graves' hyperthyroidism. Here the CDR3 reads CASSNPLAARGGETQYF. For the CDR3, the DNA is TGTGCCAGCAGCAATCCTCTAGCGGCTAGAGGAGGGGAGACCCAGTACTTC.